A selection of T cell receptor beta chains follows, all from one sample in a study of T cells in Graves' hyperthyroidism and ophthalmopathy. MiXCR, applied by TCRdb to the multiplex PCR reads, yields one record per CDR3 protein. The table records about 610,000 distinct CDR3 sequences, roughly 14% of them present only once. The sequenced sample was blood. The origin of the receptors is a middle-aged woman with Graves' ophthalmopathy. The CDR3 runs from the conserved cysteine through the conserved F or W. The D gene is left open where the match is weak. A clone size is listed for some rows: how often the clone was seen (once, few, many), or a class if it is expanded.

v_gene	j_gene	abundance	d_gene	CDR3nt	CDR3aa
TRBV6-1	TRBJ2-7	many	TRBD2	TGTGCCAGCAGTGATGGACTAGCGACCCACTACGAGCAGTACTTC	CASSDGLATHYEQYF
TRBV20-1	TRBJ1-1	many	TRBD1	TGCAGTGCTACTCGGGACAGACACACTGAAGCTTTCTTT	CSATRDRHTEAFF
TRBV19	TRBJ1-5	many	-	TGTGCCAGTACCATGGGCAGGGGAGGCAATCAGCCCCAGCATTTT	CASTMGRGGNQPQHF
TRBV15	TRBJ1-1	many	-	TGTGCCACCGCCCCCCAGCTGAACACTGAAGCTTTCTTT	CATAPQLNTEAFF
TRBV27	TRBJ2-7	few	TRBD1	TGTGCCAGCTACGACAGGGACTCCTACGAGCAGTACTTC	CASYDRDSYEQYF
TRBV29-1	TRBJ2-7	many	-	TGCAGCGCCATGGAGGAGAGCTACGAGCAGTACTTC	CSAMEESYEQYF
TRBV4-1	TRBJ1-2	many	-	TGCGCCAGCAGCCAAGACAGGGCATCGGATGGCTACACCTTC	CASSQDRASDGYTF
TRBV5-1	TRBJ2-7	many	TRBD1	TGCGCCAGCAGCAGAGGGACAGCAAACTACGAGCAGTACTTC	CASSRGTANYEQYF
TRBV29-1	TRBJ2-7	-	-	TGCAGCGTTTTGAGGTATGGGGTACAGCAGTACTTC	CSVLRYGVQQYF
TRBV20-1	TRBJ2-7	many	TRBD2	TGCAGTGCTAGAGATACATCACTAGCGTACGAGCAGTACTTC	CSARDTSLAYEQYF
TRBV12-3/TRBV12-4	TRBJ2-5	many	TRBD2	TGTGCCAGCAGGAAGCGGACTAGCGGGGAAGAGGCCCAGTACTTC	CASRKRTSGEEAQYF
TRBV10-3	TRBJ2-7	many	-	TGTGCCATCAGTACGGGATTGGACTACGAGCAGTACTTC	CAISTGLDYEQYF
TRBV27	TRBJ2-5	many	TRBD2	TGTGCCAGCAGTCCACAACTGTGGGACTACCAGTACCAAGAGACCCAGTACTTC	CASSPQLWDYQYQETQYF
TRBV20-1	TRBJ2-7	many	-	TGCAGTGCTAGAGGGACTATCACCTCCTACGAGCAGTACTTC	CSARGTITSYEQYF
TRBV7-2	TRBJ1-1	many	-	TGTGCCAGTAGTGCTGGGGGCATCGGCACTGAAGCTTTCTTT	CASSAGGIGTEAFF
TRBV19	TRBJ2-7	many	-	TGTGCCAGTAGTATAGAAGGCAGGGCGGTCTACGAGCAGTACTTC	CASSIEGRAVYEQYF
TRBV20-1	TRBJ2-7	many	-	TGCAGTGCTAGAGATGTTAGGGGCAGCTCCTACGAGCAGTACTTC	CSARDVRGSSYEQYF
TRBV11-2	TRBJ1-6	many	-	TGTGCCAGCAGCTTAGTTCTACAGGTTAATTCACCCCTCCACTTT	CASSLVLQVNSPLHF
TRBV6-5	TRBJ1-2	many	TRBD1	TGTGCCAGCAGTCCTCGACAGGGGCCCTATGGCTACACCTTC	CASSPRQGPYGYTF
TRBV10-3	TRBJ2-2	-	TRBD1	TGTGCCATCAGTGAGGAACGGGACAGTTTCACCGGGGAGCTGTTTTTT	CAISEERDSFTGELFF
TRBV5-1	TRBJ1-2	-	TRBD1	TGCGCCAGCACCTTGGATGGGACAGACTATGGCTACACCTTC	CASTLDGTDYGYTF
TRBV11-2	TRBJ2-7	many	-	TGTGCCAGCAGCCGGCCCCAGGTAGCCTACGAGCAGTACTTC	CASSRPQVAYEQYF
TRBV28	TRBJ2-5	-	-	TGTGCCAGCAGTTCCACGGGTGGTTTTTACCAAGAGACCCAGTACTTC	CASSSTGGFYQETQYF
TRBV7-2	TRBJ1-5	many	-	TGTGCCAGCAGTTCGCCACCGAATCAGCCCCAGCATTTT	CASSSPPNQPQHF